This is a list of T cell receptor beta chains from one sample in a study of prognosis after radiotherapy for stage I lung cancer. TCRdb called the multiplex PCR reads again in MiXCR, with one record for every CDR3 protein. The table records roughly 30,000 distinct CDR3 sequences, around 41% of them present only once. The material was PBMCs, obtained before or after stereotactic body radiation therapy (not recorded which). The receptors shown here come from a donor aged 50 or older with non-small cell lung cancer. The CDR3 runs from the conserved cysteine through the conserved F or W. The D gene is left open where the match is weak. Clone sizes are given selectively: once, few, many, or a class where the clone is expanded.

TGTGCCAGCAGTTACGACGGCAGGGGGCACGAGCAGTACTTC | CASSYDGRGHEQYF | medium-sized | TRBJ2-7 | TRBD1 | TRBV6-5
TGTGCCAGCACCAAAAATGTGGGAGGGCCCCGGGAGCTGTTTTTT | CASTKNVGGPRELFF | NA | TRBJ2-2 | TRBD2 | TRBV28
TGTGCCAGCAGATACGGGGCCCCGAATCAGCCCCAGCATTTT | CASRYGAPNQPQHF | many | TRBJ1-5 | NA | TRBV6-1
TGTGCCAGCAGCCCTAGTATGGCGGGGGGTCAAGAGACCCAGTACTTC | CASSPSMAGGQETQYF | many | TRBJ2-5 | TRBD2 | TRBV3-1
TGCAGTGCTAGAGCCAACTACGCTTCGGGAGCCGAGAGCAAACCAGATACGCAGTATTTT | CSARANYASGAESKPDTQYF | many | TRBJ2-3 | NA | TRBV20-1
TGTGCCAGCAGTGATAGCAGGGGGGACGAGCAGTACTTC | CASSDSRGDEQYF | many | TRBJ2-7 | NA | TRBV6-1
TGCGCCAGCAGCTTGGACGCAGCGAACACTGAAGCTTTCTTT | CASSLDAANTEAFF | many | TRBJ1-1 | NA | TRBV5-1
TGTGCCAGCAGTGAAGATCTGGGACCATATACGCAGTATTTT | CASSEDLGPYTQYF | many | TRBJ2-3 | NA | TRBV2
TGTGCCAGCATCAAGTTCCAGCCCAACACGAACACCGGGGAGCTGTTTTTT | CASIKFQPNTNTGELFF | many | TRBJ2-2 | NA | TRBV7-9
TGTGCCAGCAGGAGACAGGAGGGAGATTCCTACGAGCAGTACTTC | CASRRQEGDSYEQYF | medium-sized | TRBJ2-7 | NA | TRBV11-2
TGTGCCAGCAAGGGACAGGGGGCGCAGCCCCAGCATTTT | CASKGQGAQPQHF | many | TRBJ1-5 | TRBD1 | TRBV2
TGTGCCAGCAGCTTAGCGATGAGGGGACTATCGGTAGGGAACGAGCAGTACTTC | CASSLAMRGLSVGNEQYF | NA | TRBJ2-7 | TRBD2 | TRBV7-2
TGCAGTGCTAGAGATTCTGGGTATTTTAACACTGAAGCTTTCTTT | CSARDSGYFNTEAFF | many | TRBJ1-1 | NA | TRBV20-1
TGTGCCAGGAGCCCCATGGAGCAAGAGAGCCAGTACTTC | CARSPMEQESQYF | NA | TRBJ2-5 | NA | TRBV6-9
TGTGCCATCAGTGACAGGGGAGATGGCTACACCTTC | CAISDRGDGYTF | many | TRBJ1-2 | NA | TRBV10-3
TGTGCCTCCCGAAAAACTAGCGGAGACTACAATGAGCAGTTCTTC | CASRKTSGDYNEQFF | medium-sized | TRBJ2-1 | TRBD2 | TRBV30